This TCR beta chain derives from a study of cytomegalovirus exposure and HLA in healthy donors (dated by TCRdb to between 2016 and 2019). Regarding the study in general: According to an earlier analysis of several hundred of the donors, 200 million or so T cells yielded roughly 110 million unique TCR beta sequences and approximately 300 Gb of sequence data. To study patterns of TCR occurrence, a later analysis re-analyzed previously published TCR beta repertoires from around 670 donors and added high-resolution HLA genotyping. Using immunosequencing, the study profiled T cell repertoires from approximately 700 subjects and related those repertoires to cytomegalovirus serostatus. On average, roughly 250,000 unique TCR beta nucleotide sequences were sequenced per donor among 300 to 500 genotyped donors of the cohort, with around 19% of those sequences being non-productive. Several DR-DQ haplotypes were handled as single units for association and clustering, since linkage in the cohort was strong. Besides the first cohort of roughly 660 subjects, a separate validation cohort made up of 95 to 150 different subjects was used. To predict cytomegalovirus infection status, the study brought together high-throughput TCR immunosequencing, statistical association of individual TCRs with disease status, and machine learning. A later genetic analysis used genome-wide SNP genotypes for 398 of the 666 donors, treating that subset as a discovery cohort. Rather than drawing on any new phenotypic data, the later analysis identified candidate immune exposures from TCR beta sequences and the way those sequences occurred across donors. An earlier analysis of about 620 of the donors applied high-throughput TCR beta sequencing to assess whether each TCR beta V gene segment acted as functional or pseudogenic. About 280 gigabases of sequencing data and tens of millions of unique TCR sequences made up an early release that covered approximately 700 HLA-typed donors. The study aimed to test whether signatures of past pathogen exposure could be identified by cataloging public T cell receptors. The genetic ancestry cluster associated with self-reported Caucasian donors included 70% to 85% of the 350 to 500 genotyped donors. Both class I and class II loci were covered by HLA typing, at four-digit resolution. Donor age, sex, ethnicity and CMV serostatus were compiled alongside the repertoire data. All discovery cohort repertoires had been generated on a single sequencing platform. Typing coverage varied by locus: roughly 620-640 donors for A, B, C, DRB1 and DQB1; about 520 for DQA1; more than 600 for DPA1; roughly 450 for DPB1.

Receptor amplification or capture employed the immunoSEQ multiplex PCR assay. For the multiplex PCR, a mixture combining 60 forward primers for TCR Vbeta segments and 13 reverse primers for TCR Jbeta segments was used. A multiplex PCR assay on genomic DNA amplified the CDR3 region of rearranged TCR beta genes. On the Illumina HiSeq System, the amplified TCR beta libraries were sequenced as 87-base-pair reads. Per the authors' processing: A later analysis tallied 70 million to 100 million unique TCR beta chains across the 610 or so repertoires, and some 10 million of those chains were shared by two or more donors. Raw reads were error-corrected and collapsed into unique sequences by a nearest-neighbor algorithm in which closely related sequences were merged to remove PCR and sequencing errors. To assign V, D and J gene segments, CDR3 sequences were aligned to IMGT reference sequences. For a sequence to be retained, a match of at least six nucleotides to both a V gene segment and a J gene segment was required. A rearrangement was called productive if the CDR3 had no stop codons and remained in frame with V and J, and every other rearrangement was called non-productive. Following IMGT convention, CDR3 was defined as the stretch from the second conserved V-encoded cysteine to the conserved J-encoded phenylalanine. Sequences without an unambiguous match to a single V gene segment were excluded from the earlier analysis of approximately 600 of the donors. An earlier analysis of about 600 of the donors called V segments functional above 56.7% productive rearrangements and segregating when the between-donor standard deviation exceeded 5%. A statistical classification framework was built for diagnosing cytomegalovirus status from the catalog of TCR beta chain sequences. In a later analysis, TCR nucleotide sequences were compared against IMGT/GENE-DB human TR gene sequences so that V and J genes could be assigned. Using the TCRdist pipeline, a later analysis assigned CDR3 sequences along with most-parsimonious VDJ recombination scenarios. A later analysis defined each TCR beta chain by its CDR3 amino acid sequence plus V-gene family, and excluded reads lacking a unique V-gene family. To address suspected cross-contamination and a sequencing artifact, a later analysis removed approximately 600 highly shared, low-generation-probability nucleotide sequences. A later analysis calculated a clonal expansion index for each public chain from normalized within-repertoire ranks of inferred template counts. Generation probabilities in a later analysis came from a VDJ recombination model fitted to out-of-frame rearrangements, and those results were checked against IGoR. A later analysis scored TCR-TCR, TCR-HLA and TCR-CMV co-occurrence with hypergeometric tests, applying a repertoire-size bias correction to TCR pairs. To estimate false discovery rates, a later analysis permuted the HLA or CMV assignments 20 times. In a later analysis, co-occurring TCRs were grouped with DBSCAN, and TCRdist sequence similarity was added when clustering was performed within HLA-allele-positive subsets. Repertoires with fewer than 30,000 or more than 120,000 public chains, plus five repertoires with anomalous nucleotide sharing, were excluded from co-occurrence clustering. TCRdb carries this immuneACCESS record with in-frame sequences only. Its versions omit some clonotypes, under half of them owing to an unresolved V gene in the studies checked, with the rest unexplained. The V and J calls and clone size are taken from that table; D and trimming were inferred from the DNA. The table of this sample itemizes approximately 120,000 clones. 2% to 2.5% of the sample is in the top ten clones.

The germline V gene gives CDR1 as SQVTM and CDR2 as ANQGSEA. V is reduced by 7 bases and J by 5 bases, leaving a spacing of 11 bases between them. The CDR3 runs 11 residues from the cysteine to the phenylalanine. The retained sequence is limited to the CDR3, 33 bases, with the frame set at the first base. Overall results and qualifications from the work: Cytomegalovirus status was reported to be diagnosed by the classifier with high specificity and sensitivity in both the original and validation cohorts. Some IMGT-functional V segments, including TRBV6-2 and TRBV6-3, could not be told apart with the 87-base-pair reads, so those segments were excluded. According to a later analysis, most CMV-associated TCR beta chains appeared to be HLA-restricted, and the HLA associations seemed to be driven largely by CMV exposure. Roughly uniform sequencing depth across donors was assumed in presence/absence analyses, although this assumption may not hold. A total of 164 TCR beta chains were listed by the study as associated with cytomegalovirus. In a later analysis, the rate of TCR association differed among HLA loci, with DRB1 alleles having the most associated TCRs and HLA-C alleles having the fewest. This cohort had only TCR beta chains sequenced, and the lack of alpha or paired-chain data limited which features could be detected. The authors suggested that the approach could potentially be extended to other disease states and immunological phenotypes. Strong co-occurrence of HLA alleles, especially DR and DQ, made assigning TCR associations to individual alleles difficult. A later analysis reported that several top co-occurrence clusters appeared linked to parvovirus B19, influenza, CMV and Epstein-Barr virus. An association between a missense DCLRE1C variant and V-gene and J-gene trimming of TCR beta chains was found in a later genetic analysis and replicated in an independent cohort. Because counts were too low, more than 15 rarely observed V segments, including chromosome 9 orphons, were excluded from the earlier analysis of some 590 of the donors. Specific HLA alleles were associated with 15,000 to 20,000 TCR beta sequences at a false discovery rate of 0.05 in a later analysis. Compared with equally common non-associated chains, HLA-associated TCR beta chains in a later analysis were more clonally expanded and had lower generation probabilities. A cluster of highly shared sequence variants was judged likely to be a technical artifact of the sequencing pipeline. A later genetic analysis reported fewer N-insertions in productive TCRs among donors in an Asian-associated ancestry cluster than the approximately 670-donor mean. In vitro tests confirmed that a few of the cytomegalovirus-associated TCR beta chains recognize cytomegalovirus antigens. Correlated functional status among segregating V segments might reflect linkage disequilibrium, but an unknown experimental factor could not be ruled out. Immune exposure information for the cohort was limited to CMV serostatus. Most TCR sequences were observed very rarely across donors, whereas some public TCRs were present in many individuals. Because HLA typing was missing for some donors at each locus, association tests included only the typed subset. A further reported finding was that TCR beta sequences accurately predicted the HLA-A and HLA-B alleles for most subjects in the first cohort. Broadly in line with IMGT annotations, most TCR beta V segments showed up in productive rearrangements about 87% or about 30% of the time in an earlier analysis of about 500 of the donors.

Remarks on this clone: It lacks a known antigen.

The cohort comprised more than 550 healthy bone marrow donors. Cohort members were all nominally healthy when sampled, although unrecorded immune exposures were likely present. The donor was CMV seronegative and belonged to the group of over 350 seronegative cohort members. Every donor gave a peripheral blood sample, and the peripheral blood mononuclear cells from that sample were used for TCR beta sequencing. The Qiagen DNeasy Blood Extraction Kit was used to extract genomic DNA from the blood cell samples. The chain joins TRBV29-1 to TRBJ1-1, and possibly TRBD1, on 5 matching bases. This sequence was found in a man in his forties in good health and CMV-seronegative. The sequencing input was PBMCs. CDR3 loop: CSADQGTEAFF. The base sequence is TGCAGCGCGGATCAGGGTACTGAAGCTTTCTTT.